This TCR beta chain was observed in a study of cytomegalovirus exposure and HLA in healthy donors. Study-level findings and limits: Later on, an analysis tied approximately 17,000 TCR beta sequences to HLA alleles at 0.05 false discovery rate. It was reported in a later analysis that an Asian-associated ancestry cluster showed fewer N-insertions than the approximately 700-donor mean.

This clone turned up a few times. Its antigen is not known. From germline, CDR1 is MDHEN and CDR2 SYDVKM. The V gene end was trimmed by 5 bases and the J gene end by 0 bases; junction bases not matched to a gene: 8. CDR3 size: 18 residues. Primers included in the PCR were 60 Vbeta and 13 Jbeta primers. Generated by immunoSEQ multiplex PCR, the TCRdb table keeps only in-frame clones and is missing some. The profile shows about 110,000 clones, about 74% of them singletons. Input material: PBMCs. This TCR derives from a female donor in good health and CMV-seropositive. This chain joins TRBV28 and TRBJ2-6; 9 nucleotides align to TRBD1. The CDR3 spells CASSPWTGATSGANVLTF. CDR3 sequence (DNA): TGTGCCAGCAGTCCTTGGACAGGGGCAACCTCTGGGGCCAACGTCCTGACTTTC.